The 24 T cell receptor beta chains below were found in one sample sequenced in a study of Ad26.COV2.S vaccination and SARS-CoV-2 variants. Sequencing was performed with immunoSEQ multiplex PCR; in TCRdb, only in-frame clones are kept and a portion is missing. Of some 400,000 clones in the sample, around nine tenths were seen once. Treatment noted: roughly 18 received Ad26.COV2.S at low or high dose, single or two shots; roughly 5 received placebo; per-sample allocation not given. On day 63 after the first injection, vaccine and placebo recipients gave samples. The sample was peripheral blood, taken in a trial of Ad26.COV2.S vaccine versus placebo. Every receptor here comes from a person aged 18-60 years who received the Ad26.COV2.S COVID-19 vaccine or a placebo.

The V gene is TRBV18, the J gene TRBJ1-4, with D possibly being TRBD1 (6 bases). V lost 3 bases and J 1 base, leaving 15 bases between the germline ends. This CDR3 comprises 17 residues. The germline V gene has CDR1 KGHSH and CDR2 LQKENI. The CDR3 spells CASSPLTGIGTNEKLFF. The CDR3 nucleotides are TGTGCCAGCTCACCTCTAACAGGGATTGGAACTAATGAAAAACTGTTTTTT.

This chain uses TRBV11-3 with TRBJ2-5; D is tentatively TRBD1 or TRBD2 (5 bases each). This CDR3 is built from 15 residues. V shed 3 bases and J shed 4 bases, with 15 bases lying between them. Per germline, CDR1 SGHNT and CDR2 YENEEA. The CDR3 coding sequence is TGTGCCAGCAGCTTGGGCCGGGGCGGAGGAGAGACCCAGTACTTC. It yields the protein CASSLGRGGGETQYF. Full variable domain (remainder filled in from reference TRBV11-3 and TRBJ2-5): EAGVVQSPRYKIIEKKQPVAFWCNPISGHNTLYWYLQNLGQGPELLIRYENEEAVDDSQLPKDRFSAERLKGVDSTLKIQPAELGDSAVYLCASSLGRGGGETQYFGPGTRLLVL.

The chain recombines TRBV19 with TRBJ2-1; 10 bases are a match to TRBD2. This CDR3 contains 15 residues. After removal of 7 bases from V and 6 bases from J, the junction contained 9 bases not matched to a gene. Germline V lookup: CDR1 LNHDA, CDR2 SQIVND (reference sequence). The CDR3 DNA is TGTGCCAGTACTAAAAGCGGGAGGGCCGTCAATGAGCAGTTCTTC. Translating it yields CASTKSGRAVNEQFF.

The V and J genes are TRBV5-1 and TRBJ2-1; D might be TRBD2 (6 bases). The ends were cut back, 4 bases at V and 4 bases at J, with 15 bases in the middle. This CDR3 region has 15 residues. Germline-derived CDR1 and CDR2 are SGHRS and YFSETQ. The CDR3 loop reads CASSNGGGMYNEQFF. The CDR3 region has the DNA TGCGCCAGCAGCAACGGTGGCGGGATGTACAATGAGCAGTTCTTC.

This chain joins TRBV3-1 (or the pseudogene TRBV3-2) and TRBJ1-2; unclear D gene. Trimming removed 0 bases at V and 3 bases at J, with 11 bases between. Per germline, CDR1 LGHDT and CDR2 YNNKEL (reference sequence). The CDR3 has 15 residues. The CDR3 region has the DNA TGTGCCAGCAGCCAAGACGCTGTGAGACACTATGGCTACACCTTC. Its protein is CASSQDAVRHYGYTF.

V and J are TRBV4-1 and TRBJ2-1; 8 bases are shared with TRBD2. CDR3 length: 14 residues. Germline V gene sequence: CDR1 MGHRA, CDR2 YSYEKL. V lost 3 bases and J lost 7; bases outside the gene matches: 5. CDR3 protein: CASSHGTRGNEQFF. The DNA of the CDR3 is TGCGCCAGCAGCCACGGGACTAGGGGGAATGAGCAGTTCTTC.

This clone was detected only once. This chain connects TRBV5-3 to TRBJ2-7; 8 positions match TRBD1. TRBV5-3 is noted as an ORF with a role that remains uncertain. The CDR3 runs 15 residues. V shed 7 bases and J 5 bases; nucleotides not matched to a gene: 14. CDR3 loop: CARPTPGQALHEQYF. CDR3 nucleotides: TGTGCCAGACCGACTCCGGGACAGGCCCTCCACGAGCAGTACTTC.

The chain recombines TRBV11-2 with TRBJ1-1; D is unclear. There are 14 residues in the CDR3. The germline V and J ends were trimmed by 0 bases and 5 bases, with 10 bases remaining between them. Germline CDR1 reads SGHAT; CDR2 reads FQNNGV. Written as DNA, the CDR3 is TGTGCCAGCAGCTTAGAAGGAGGGAGGACTGAAGCTTTCTTT. Protein product: CASSLEGGRTEAFF.

This clone was recorded only once. This chain uses TRBV5-5 with TRBJ2-7; the D is unclear. Germline V lookup: CDR1 SGHKS, CDR2 YYEKEE (reference sequence). V lost 4 bases to trimming and J lost 3 bases, with 11 bases between them. CDR3 length: 13 amino acids. CDR3 loop: CASSRTVGYEQYF. Here the CDR3 DNA reads TGTGCCAGCAGCCGGACGGTCGGCTACGAGCAGTACTTC.

V gene TRBV2 combines with J gene TRBJ2-2, with no clear D. The CDR3 has 13 amino acids. The germline gives CDR1 SNHLY, CDR2 FYNNEI. The V end was cut by 6 bases, the J end by 1 base, with 6 bases between. The CDR3, as DNA: TGTGCCAGCAGGATTAAGAACACCGGGGAGCTGTTTTTT. As protein: CASRIKNTGELFF.

The CDR3 DNA follows: TGTGCCAGCAGTCCCCCGGGACTAGCGGGAAGGTACGAGCAGTACTTC. It translates to CASSPPGLAGRYEQYF. The chain carries TRBV28 and TRBJ2-7; 13 nucleotides agree with TRBD2. The CDR3 covers 16 residues. The germline CDR1 and CDR2 sequences are MDHEN and SYDVKM. Germline trimming cut 5 bases from V and 4 bases from J; bases unmatched to any gene: 8.

The chain joins TRBV4-1 to TRBJ2-7, with TRBD1 matching 10 bases. Trimming removed 4 bases from V and 3 bases from J; junction bases left unmatched: 3. The CDR3 runs 14 residues. CDR1 MGHRA and CDR2 YSYEKL come from the germline V gene. The DNA for the CDR3 is TGCGCCAGCAGCCCCGGGACAGGGGACTACGAGCAGTACTTC. This sequence encodes CASSPGTGDYEQYF.

This chain connects TRBV27 to TRBJ2-5; D uncertain. Looked up from germline, CDR1 is MNHEY and CDR2 is SMNVEV (reference sequence). The ends were cut back, 5 bases at V and 0 bases at J, with 7 bases in the middle. This CDR3 is built from 13 residues. CDR3 protein: CASSTEYQETQYF. The CDR3 DNA sequence: TGTGCCAGCAGTACAGAGTACCAAGAGACCCAGTACTTC.

The chain has TRBV5-6 and TRBJ2-3; possible D gene TRBD1, 7 bases. Trimming removed 2 bases from V and 4 bases from J, with 11 bases in between. The CDR3 consists of 14 residues. Per germline, CDR1 SGHDT and CDR2 YYEEEE. As DNA, the CDR3 is TGTGCCAGCAGCTTTGGAGGGGGCGCAGATACGCAGTATTTT. It encodes CASSFGGGADTQYF. Looking up the rest from reference TRBV5-6 and TRBJ2-3 gives the full variable domain: DAGVTQSPTHLIKTRGQQVTLRCSPKSGHDTVSWYQQALGQGPQFIFQYYEEEERQRGNFPDRFSGHQFPNYSSELNVNALLLGDSALYLCASSFGGGADTQYFGPGTRLTVL.

This sequence joins TRBV11-2 and TRBJ2-2, with a possible D match to TRBD2 (5 bases). V lost 0 bases and J lost 6, with 8 bases in between. Germline CDR1 and CDR2: SGHAT and FQNNGV. There are 14 residues in the CDR3. The CDR3 DNA is TGTGCCAGCAGCTTAGATCGGGGTCCCGGGGAGCTGTTTTTT. It translates to CASSLDRGPGELFF.

The chain combines TRBV19 with TRBJ1-1; 12 bases line up with TRBD1. The CDR3 loop spans 15 amino acids. The germline CDR1 and CDR2 sequences are LNHDA and SQIVND (reference sequence). The V gene end was trimmed by 5 bases and the J gene end by 6 bases; junction bases not matched to a gene: 7. DNA for the CDR3: TGTGCCAGTAGTCCCCGGGACAGGGGGCACTCTGAAGCTTTCTTT. Residues: CASSPRDRGHSEAFF. Full variable domain (remainder filled in from reference TRBV19 and TRBJ1-1): DGGITQSPKYLFRKEGQNVTLSCEQNLNHDAMYWYRQDPGQGLRLIYYSQIVNDFQKGDIAEGYSVSREKKESFPLTVTSAQKNPTAFYLCASSPRDRGHSEAFFGQGTRLTVV.

V gene TRBV29-1 combines with J gene TRBJ2-7; TRBD1 matches 10 bases. This CDR3 comprises 16 residues. Germline lookup yields CDR1 SQVTM and CDR2 ANQGSEA. V was pared by 1 base and J by 1 base, with 7 bases of the junction left unmatched. The DNA of the CDR3 is TGCAGCGTTGAAGCCCTGACAGGGGGCTTATCCTACGAGCAGTACTTC. It yields the protein CSVEALTGGLSYEQYF.

The chain uses TRBV5-1 and TRBJ1-1; D unresolved. The V end lost 5 bases, the J end lost 1 base, and 12 bases lay between the germline ends. Germline CDR1 SGHRS, CDR2 YFSETQ. The CDR3 sequence is 14 residues long. The CDR3 loop reads CASRSSGRNTEAFF. The CDR3 DNA is TGCGCCAGCAGGAGCTCAGGTCGGAACACTGAAGCTTTCTTT.

The chain uses TRBV28 and TRBJ1-5; D is possibly TRBD1 (5 bases). The germline V and J ends were trimmed by 8 bases and 0 bases, with 5 bases remaining between them. Germline V gene sequence: CDR1 MDHEN, CDR2 SYDVKM. CDR3 length: 12 residues. The CDR3 here is CASGTSNQPQHF. The DNA of the CDR3 is TGTGCCAGCGGGACTAGCAATCAGCCCCAGCATTTT.

J is TRBJ1-3 and V is TRBV6-1; D gene ambiguous. CDR1 is MNHNS, CDR2 SASEGT, per germline. CDR3 size: 13 residues. The V gene lost 2 bases and the J gene lost 7 bases, with 9 bases spanning the gap. DNA of the CDR3: TGTGCCAGCAGTGAATTGGTTGGTAACACCATATATTTT. Protein product: CASSELVGNTIYF.

This chain links TRBV9 with TRBJ2-2, with D perhaps TRBD2 (6 bases). The CDR3 has 19 amino acids. The germline V gene has CDR1 SGDLS and CDR2 YYNGEE. The V gene lost 2 bases and the J gene lost 7 bases, with 27 bases spanning the gap. This CDR3 is CASSVFAPSVGKTGGELFF. The CDR3 DNA sequence: TGTGCCAGCAGCGTGTTTGCCCCTAGCGTGGGGAAGACGGGCGGGGAGCTGTTTTTT.

This rearrangement joins TRBV28 to TRBJ1-2; D is ambiguous. V gave up 7 bases and J gave up 8 bases, with 17 bases separating them. Germline CDR1 reads MDHEN; CDR2 reads SYDVKM. The CDR3 sequence is 13 residues long. CDR3 region: CASNTRDEGGYTF. The CDR3 region has the DNA TGTGCCAGCAACACTCGCGACGAAGGAGGCTACACCTTC.

This clone was detected once. CDR3: CASSPGTGVWGNQPQHF. The CDR3 DNA is TGTGCCAGTAGTCCCGGGACAGGGGTTTGGGGCAATCAGCCCCAGCATTTT. The chain links TRBV19 to TRBJ1-5; 10 nucleotides align to TRBD1. Per germline, CDR1 LNHDA and CDR2 SQIVND (reference sequence). The CDR3 covers 17 residues. Unmatched junction bases numbered 9, after V lost 5 bases and J lost 2 bases.

V gene TRBV6-5 combines with J gene TRBJ2-6, with D uncertain. This CDR3 has 15 amino acids. Trimming pared 0 bases from V and 0 bases from J, leaving 3 bases between. In germline, CDR1 is MNHEY, CDR2 SVGAGI. As DNA, the CDR3 is TGTGCCAGCAGTTACTCAGACTCTGGGGCCAACGTCCTGACTTTC. Amino acids: CASSYSDSGANVLTF.